What follows is one T cell receptor beta chain and its context. Its target is unknown. These data are taken from a study of radiotherapy plus CTLA-4 blockade in lung cancer. Whole-study context: Objective response was observed in about 19% of patients, and disease control in roughly 33%.

Focal radiation was given together with CTLA-4 blockade (ipilimumab) to patients with chemo-refractory metastatic non-small-cell lung cancer. General observations from the study: Dynamics of early blood T cell clones, together with interferon-beta, were reportedly the best predictors of response. Peripheral blood showed expansion of tumor-derived TCR clones after radiotherapy and ipilimumab.

Here immunoSEQ multiplex PCR was the method, and the copy in TCRdb shows in-frame clones only, minus some. The sample holds 71,000 or so clones, 85% to 90% seen once. Trimming removed 4 bases from V and 5 bases from J; junction bases left unmatched: 8. The V gene's germline CDR1 is SGHTA and CDR2 FQGNSA. This CDR3 has 17 amino acids. The J gene is TRBJ2-1, the V gene TRBV7-2; 13 bases map to TRBD2. Material: peripheral blood, obtained from a patient treated with radiotherapy plus ipilimumab. The receptor was isolated from a human donor with non-small cell lung cancer who had stable disease on radiotherapy plus ipilimumab. The CDR3 bases are TGTGCCAGCAGCTCGCGGCCGGGACTAGCGGGGAACAATGAGCAGTTCTTC. It encodes CASSSRPGLAGNNEQFF.